Listed below are T cell receptor beta chains from one sample, sequenced in a study of OX40 agonist ivuxolimab in advanced cancers. Sequenced by immunoSEQ multiplex PCR; TCRdb stores in-frame clones only, minus some. This table has some 74,000 clones, 75% to 95% appearing once. The sample here was CD4+ or CD8+ T cells sorted from blood, taken in a trial of the OX40 agonist ivuxolimab. The origin of the receptors is an adult with an advanced solid tumor such as melanoma, head and neck, liver or kidney cancer. Each CDR3 is given with its conserved first and last residue. Each record gives: J gene, D gene, V gene, clone size, CDR3 DNA, CDR3 protein. The D gene is left open where the match is weak. Clone size is not always given. Where it is, it says once, few, many or a class for expanded clones.

TRBJ2-5,-,TRBV15,-,TGTGCCACCAGCAACGGGATGAGGCAGACCCAGTACTTC,CATSNGMRQTQYF
TRBJ2-1,TRBD1,TRBV11-3,once,TGTGCCAGCAGCTTTCGAGCGACCGGGACAGGGCAGATCAATGAGCAGTTCTTC,CASSFRATGTGQINEQFF
TRBJ2-7,-,TRBV6-1,-,TGTGCCAGCAGTGTGGGACACTCCCACTACGAGCAGTACTTC,CASSVGHSHYEQYF
TRBJ2-7,TRBD1,TRBV6-1,-,TGTGCCAGTACCGTTATGACAGGGGCCCACTACGAGCAGTACTTC,CASTVMTGAHYEQYF
TRBJ2-3,-,TRBV4-1,-,TGCGCCAGCAGCCACGTGGGCCTAGCGAGCACAGATACGCAGTATTTT,CASSHVGLASTDTQYF
TRBJ2-5,TRBD1,TRBV25-1,-,TGTGCCAGCAGGGTGACAGGGAGAGAGACCCAGTACTTC,CASRVTGRETQYF
TRBJ2-5,TRBD1,TRBV7-6,-,TGTGCCAGCAGCTTAAGGTTGGGGCCGGGACAGGATAACGAGTACCAAGAGACCCAGTACTTC,CASSLRLGPGQDNEYQETQYF
TRBJ2-2,TRBD2,TRBV7-9,-,TGTGCCAGCAGCCCACTAGCGGTGAACACCGGGGAGCTGTTTTTT,CASSPLAVNTGELFF
TRBJ2-7,-,TRBV5-1,-,TGCGCCAGCAGCTTGGATAACCAGCAGTACTTC,CASSLDNQQYF
TRBJ2-2,-,TRBV2,-,TGTGCCAGCAACTTGGCGACGAGCGGGGAGCTGTTTTTT,CASNLATSGELFF
TRBJ1-5,TRBD1,TRBV7-8,-,TGTGCCAGCAGCCCTAACAGGGGAATCAATCAGCCCCAGCATTTT,CASSPNRGINQPQHF
TRBJ2-3,TRBD2,TRBV9,-,TGTGCCAGCAGCTCCGCAGCGGGAGGGCCAACAGATACGCAGTATTTT,CASSSAAGGPTDTQYF
TRBJ2-1,-,TRBV7-2,-,TGTGCCAGCAGCTTCGGGTCCGGCGGGCAGTTCTTC,CASSFGSGGQFF
TRBJ2-1,-,TRBV5-1,-,TGCGCCAGCAGCTTGGCTCTTTCTGGGGCGGCCTACAATGAGCAGTTCTTC,CASSLALSGAAYNEQFF
TRBJ2-7,-,TRBV5-4,-,TGTGCCAGCAGCTTGGGGAGTGACACCGGCAATTACGAGCAGTACTTC,CASSLGSDTGNYEQYF
TRBJ2-7,-,TRBV11-2,-,TGTGCCAGCAGCTTAGGGAGGGGAATGGCCTACGAGCAGTACTTC,CASSLGRGMAYEQYF
TRBJ2-7,-,TRBV11-2,-,TGTGCCAGCAGCCAGGGCGGACTTTTCTCCTACGAGCAGTACTTC,CASSQGGLFSYEQYF
TRBJ2-7,TRBD2,TRBV30,-,TGTGCCTGGAGTGTTCGCGGGAGCGTCACCTACGAGCAGTACTTC,CAWSVRGSVTYEQYF
TRBJ2-1,-,TRBV7-3,-,TGTGCCAGCAGCTTAACGTTAAGTTCAGTGGGGATGTCTGAGCAGTTCTTC,CASSLTLSSVGMSEQFF
TRBJ2-5,-,TRBV7-2,-,TGTGCCAGCCGCCGGCGGGAAGAGACCCAGTACTTC,CASRRREETQYF
TRBJ1-5,-,TRBV19,-,TGTGCCAGTAGTCTCCCGCGGGGGCCCCAGCATTTT,CASSLPRGPQHF
TRBJ2-5,-,TRBV4-1,-,TGCGCCAGCAGCCAAGCCCCGCATCAAGGAGAGACCCAGTACTTC,CASSQAPHQGETQYF
TRBJ2-7,-,TRBV25-1,-,TGTGCCAGCAGTGGGAGACAGGACAAGTACGAGCAGTACTTC,CASSGRQDKYEQYF
TRBJ2-7,-,TRBV11-2,-,TGTGCCAGCACCCTTAGGCAGTCGTACGAGCAGTACTTC,CASTLRQSYEQYF
TRBJ2-7,-,TRBV28,-,TGTGCCAGCAGTTTAACCTACGAGCAGTACTTC,CASSLTYEQYF
TRBJ1-1,-,TRBV25-1,-,TGTGCCAGCAGTGGTACAGGGCAACCTGAAGCTTTCTTT,CASSGTGQPEAFF
TRBJ1-2,-,TRBV9,once,TGTGCCAGCAGCGTAGCTGGCAGCGCCGTTAACGGCTACACCTTC,CASSVAGSAVNGYTF
TRBJ2-3,TRBD1,TRBV6-5,once,TGTGCCAGCAGTTATTCCGGGACAGGGGGCGCTTCGCAGTATTTT,CASSYSGTGGASQYF
TRBJ1-3,TRBD1,TRBV7-6,-,TGTGCCAGCAGCTTAGAGGCAGGGGGCGGAAACACCATATATTTT,CASSLEAGGGNTIYF
TRBJ2-1,-,TRBV14,-,TGTGCCAGCAGCCAAGACAGCTACCGCAATGAGCAGTTCTTC,CASSQDSYRNEQFF
TRBJ2-3,-,TRBV13,-,TGTGCCAGCAGCTTTGTCGCTCTTGGGTCCACAGATACGCAGTATTTT,CASSFVALGSTDTQYF
TRBJ2-5,-,TRBV7-3,-,TGTGCCAGCAGCCCATCCGGGGCGCAGGAGACCCAGTACTTC,CASSPSGAQETQYF
TRBJ2-5,-,TRBV2,-,TGTGCCAGCAGTGGGGTCAGGGGAGTCCAAGAGACCCAGTACTTC,CASSGVRGVQETQYF
TRBJ2-6,-,TRBV28,-,TGTGCCAGCAGTTTATTCGGCAGGACCTCTGGGGCCAACGTCCTGACTTTC,CASSLFGRTSGANVLTF
TRBJ2-3,-,TRBV27,-,TGTGCCAGCAGTAGCGTAACAGATACGCAGTATTTT,CASSSVTDTQYF
TRBJ2-1,-,TRBV9,-,TGTGCCAGCAGCCCCCGTGCGGCAGGGAGATACAATGAGCAGTTCTTC,CASSPRAAGRYNEQFF
TRBJ2-5,-,TRBV5-4,once,TGTGCCAGCAGCCCCCCGAGGCAGCAAGAGACCCAGTACTTC,CASSPPRQQETQYF
TRBJ2-5,-,TRBV2,-,TGTGCCAGCAGTGGAGGGGGAGGGGAGACCCAGTACTTC,CASSGGGGETQYF
TRBJ2-1,TRBD2,TRBV29-1,-,TGCAGCGTCCCACGGGGACTAGCGGAGCTACGGGGTGAGCAGTTCTTC,CSVPRGLAELRGEQFF
TRBJ1-4,TRBD1,TRBV7-2,-,TGTGCCAGCAGCCGAGATGGACAGGCAACTAATGAAAAACTGTTTTTT,CASSRDGQATNEKLFF
TRBJ2-5,-,TRBV7-6,-,TGTGCCAGCAGCCCGAGGGCAGAGACCCAGTACTTC,CASSPRAETQYF
TRBJ2-1,-,TRBV4-1,-,TGCGCCAGCAGCCAAGATCCCGCGGGATCCTACAATGAGCAGTTCTTC,CASSQDPAGSYNEQFF
TRBJ2-5,TRBD1,TRBV5-1,-,TGCGCCAGCAGCTTGGAGGGCGACAGGGGGTCAGAGACCCAGTACTTC,CASSLEGDRGSETQYF
TRBJ2-3,TRBD2,TRBV6-1,-,TGTGCCAGCAGTGGACTAGCGGCCGGCACAGATACGCAGTATTTT,CASSGLAAGTDTQYF
TRBJ2-7,TRBD2,TRBV28,-,TGTGCCAGCAGTTCCCAGGGACTAGTAGCCTACGAGCAGTACTTC,CASSSQGLVAYEQYF
TRBJ2-7,-,TRBV2,-,TGTGCCAGCAGTGAAATTAGGCCCTACGAGCAGTACTTC,CASSEIRPYEQYF
TRBJ2-6,TRBD1,TRBV7-3,-,TGTGCCAGCAGCTCCAGGACAGGGCCCCCCTCTGGGGCCAACGTCCTGACTTTC,CASSSRTGPPSGANVLTF
TRBJ2-4,TRBD2,TRBV4-2,-,TGTGCCAGCAGCCAAGAAACTAGCGGGAGCAAAAACATTCAGTACTTC,CASSQETSGSKNIQYF
TRBJ2-5,-,TRBV7-3,-,TGTGCCAGCAGCCCCCGGGCAGGGGGGACCCAAGAGACCCAGTACTTC,CASSPRAGGTQETQYF
TRBJ2-5,-,TRBV30,-,TGTGCCTGGAGTATGAATGTACGGGGACGGGAGACCCAGTACTTC,CAWSMNVRGRETQYF
TRBJ2-3,-,TRBV5-1,-,TGCGCCAGCACCGCTAGTTCGTCTAGCACAGATACGCAGTATTTT,CASTASSSSTDTQYF
TRBJ1-1,TRBD1,TRBV27,-,TGTGCCAGCAGTCCCGGGACAGGGGCGAACACTGAAGCTTTCTTT,CASSPGTGANTEAFF
TRBJ2-7,TRBD2,TRBV11-2,-,TGTGCCAGCAGCTTAGGAACTAGCGGGAAAAATTACGAGCAGTACTTC,CASSLGTSGKNYEQYF
TRBJ1-2,-,TRBV5-1,-,TGCGCCAGCAGCAACCAGACAGGACCTTATGGCTACACCTTC,CASSNQTGPYGYTF
TRBJ1-1,-,TRBV6-5,few,TGTGCCAGCAGTTCCCCCATGGGTACTGAAGCTTTCTTT,CASSSPMGTEAFF
TRBJ2-7,TRBD1,TRBV28,-,TGTGCCAGCAGTTTACCAGGGGGCAAGCAGTACTTC,CASSLPGGKQYF
TRBJ2-4,-,TRBV13,-,TGTGCCAGCAGCCCTCGACAAGCCAAAAACATTCAGTACTTC,CASSPRQAKNIQYF
TRBJ1-1,-,TRBV28,few,TGTGCCAGCAGCTACCCTCCGGGGGCGAACACTGAAGCTTTCTTT,CASSYPPGANTEAFF
TRBJ2-1,TRBD2,TRBV5-4,-,TGTGCCAGCAGCTGGGAGACTAGCGGGACGTCTTTGGGTGAGCAGTTCTTC,CASSWETSGTSLGEQFF